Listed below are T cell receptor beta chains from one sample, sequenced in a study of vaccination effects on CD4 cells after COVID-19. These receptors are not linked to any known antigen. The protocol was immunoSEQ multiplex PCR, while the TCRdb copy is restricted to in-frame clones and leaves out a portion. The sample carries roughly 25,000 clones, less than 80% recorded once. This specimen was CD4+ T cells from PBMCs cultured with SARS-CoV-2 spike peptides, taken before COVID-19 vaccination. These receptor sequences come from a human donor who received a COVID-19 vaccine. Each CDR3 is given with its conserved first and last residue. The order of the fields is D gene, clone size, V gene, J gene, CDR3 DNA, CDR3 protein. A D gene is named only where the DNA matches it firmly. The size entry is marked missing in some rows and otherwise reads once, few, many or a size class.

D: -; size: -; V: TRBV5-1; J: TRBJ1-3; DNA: TGCGCCAGCAGTCAGGGGATCTCTGGAAACACCATATATTTT; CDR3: CASSQGISGNTIYF
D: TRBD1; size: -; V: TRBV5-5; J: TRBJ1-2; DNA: TGTGCCAGCTTCCCCTCGACAGGGCCTAACTATGGCTACACCTTC; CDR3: CASFPSTGPNYGYTF
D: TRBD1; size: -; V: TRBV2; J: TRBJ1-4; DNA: TGTGCCAGCAGTAAATATTTAACAGGGGGCTTGAATGAAAAACTGTTTTTT; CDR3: CASSKYLTGGLNEKLFF
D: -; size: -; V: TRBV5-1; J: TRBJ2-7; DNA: TGCGCCAGCAGCTTGACTAATCTTCCCTACGAGCAGTACTTC; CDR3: CASSLTNLPYEQYF
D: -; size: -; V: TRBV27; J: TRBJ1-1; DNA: TGTGCCAGCAGTTTACAGGGGATCACTGAAGCTTTCTTT; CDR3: CASSLQGITEAFF
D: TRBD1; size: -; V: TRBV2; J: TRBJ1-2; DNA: TGTGCCAGCAGTGGACAGGGGACCGTCTGGGGCTACACCTTC; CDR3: CASSGQGTVWGYTF
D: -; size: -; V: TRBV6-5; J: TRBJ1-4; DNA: TGTGCCAGCAGTTACTCGGGCCGCTCAAATGAAAAACTGTTTTTT; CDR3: CASSYSGRSNEKLFF
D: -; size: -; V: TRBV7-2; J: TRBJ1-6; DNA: TGTGCCAGCAGCTTTGACCCTAATTCACCCCTCCACTTT; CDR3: CASSFDPNSPLHF
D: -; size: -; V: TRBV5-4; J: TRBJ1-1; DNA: TGTGCCAGCAGCCCCCAGCCAGAGGGCACTGAAGCTTTCTTT; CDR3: CASSPQPEGTEAFF
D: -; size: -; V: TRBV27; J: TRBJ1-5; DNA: TGTGCCAGCAGTTTTTCCAGGGAACAGCCCCAGCATTTT; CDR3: CASSFSREQPQHF
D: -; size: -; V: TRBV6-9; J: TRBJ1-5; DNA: TGTGCCAGCACCCCCCAGACAGAATCTAGCAATCAGCCCCAGCATTTT; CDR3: CASTPQTESSNQPQHF
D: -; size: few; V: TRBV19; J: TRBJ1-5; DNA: TGTGCCAGTAAAGCGGCAGGGATCGGGCAGCCCCAGCATTTT; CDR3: CASKAAGIGQPQHF
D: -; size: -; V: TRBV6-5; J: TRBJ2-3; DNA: TGTGCCAGCGGGGGTCGAGATGGCACAGATACGCAGTATTTT; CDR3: CASGGRDGTDTQYF
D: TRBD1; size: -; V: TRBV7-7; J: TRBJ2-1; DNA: TGTGCCAGCAGCTTAGGGGACAGGGAGGGAAATGAGCAGTTCTTC; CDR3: CASSLGDREGNEQFF
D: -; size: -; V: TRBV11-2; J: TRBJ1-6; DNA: TGTGCCAGCAGCTTACCTAGTGGGTATTCACCCCTCCACTTT; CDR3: CASSLPSGYSPLHF
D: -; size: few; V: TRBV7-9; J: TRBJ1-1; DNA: TGTGCCAGCAGCCGAGATCTTAACACTGAAGCTTTCTTT; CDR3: CASSRDLNTEAFF
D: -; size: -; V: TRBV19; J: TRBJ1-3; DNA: TGTGCCAGTTCGGATCAAACTGGAAACACCATATATTTT; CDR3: CASSDQTGNTIYF
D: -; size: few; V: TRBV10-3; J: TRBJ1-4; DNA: TGTGCCATCAGTGAGCCAGGGCAGGAAAAACTGTTTTTT; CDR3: CAISEPGQEKLFF
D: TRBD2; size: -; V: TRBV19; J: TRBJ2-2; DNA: TGTGCCAGTAGTATAGTACTAGCGGGGAACACCGGGGAGCTGTTTTTT; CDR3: CASSIVLAGNTGELFF
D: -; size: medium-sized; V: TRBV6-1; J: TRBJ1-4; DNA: TGTGCCAGCAGTGAAGGGACCCTTAATGAAAAACTGTTTTTT; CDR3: CASSEGTLNEKLFF
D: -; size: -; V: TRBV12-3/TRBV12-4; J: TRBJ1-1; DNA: TGTGCCTCCCAGGGGTTCATGAACACTGAAGCTTTCTTT; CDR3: CASQGFMNTEAFF
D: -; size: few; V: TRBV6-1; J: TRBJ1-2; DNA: TGTGCCAGCAGTGGCCCGGGATCTGGGAAAGCTAACTATGGCTACACCTTC; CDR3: CASSGPGSGKANYGYTF
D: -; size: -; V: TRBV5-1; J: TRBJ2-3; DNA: TGCGCCAGCAGCTGGGTAGGGGCTCTGGATACGCAGTATTTT; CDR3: CASSWVGALDTQYF
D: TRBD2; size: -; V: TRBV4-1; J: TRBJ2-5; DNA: TGCGCCAGCAGCTCCCGTTTGTCAATAGCGGGGGGGGAGACCCAGTACTTC; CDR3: CASSSRLSIAGGETQYF
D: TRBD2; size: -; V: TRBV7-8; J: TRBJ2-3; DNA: TGTGCCAGCAGCCCACCGAGGCGGGGGGGTGGTGATACGCAGTATTTT; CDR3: CASSPPRRGGGDTQYF
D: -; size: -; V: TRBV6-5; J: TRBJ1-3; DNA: TGTGCCAGCAGTTACTCTATAAGCTCTGGAAACACCATATATTTT; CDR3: CASSYSISSGNTIYF
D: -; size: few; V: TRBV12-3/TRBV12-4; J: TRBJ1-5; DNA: TGTGCCAGCAGTTTAGGGCAGTTCCAGCCCCAGCATTTT; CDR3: CASSLGQFQPQHF
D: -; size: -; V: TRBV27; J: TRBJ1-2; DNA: TGTGCCAGCAGTTTACGACAGAGCTATGGCTACACCTTC; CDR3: CASSLRQSYGYTF
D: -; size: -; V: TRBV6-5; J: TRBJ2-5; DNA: TGTGCCAGCAGAATCTGGACGGATCAAGAGACCCAGTACTTC; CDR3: CASRIWTDQETQYF
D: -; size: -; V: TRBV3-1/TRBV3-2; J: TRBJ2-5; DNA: TGTGCCAGCAGCCAAGATGGCTCTCAAGAGACCCAGTACTTC; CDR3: CASSQDGSQETQYF
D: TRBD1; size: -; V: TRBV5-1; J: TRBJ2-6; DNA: TGCGCCAGCAGCTTGGGAGGAGGTGCGGGACAGGGCATCACTGGGGCCAACGTCCTGACTTTC; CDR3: CASSLGGGAGQGITGANVLTF
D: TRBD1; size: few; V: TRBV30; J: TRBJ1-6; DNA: TGTGCCTGGAGTGTACTCAGGGGGAAGAATTCACCCCTCCACTTT; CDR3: CAWSVLRGKNSPLHF
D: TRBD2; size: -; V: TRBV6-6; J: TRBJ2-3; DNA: TGTGCCAGCAGGCCCGGGACTAGCCTCACAGATACGCAGTATTTT; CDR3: CASRPGTSLTDTQYF
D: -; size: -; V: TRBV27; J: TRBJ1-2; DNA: TGTGCCAGCAGTTCCTTAGACAGGCTCTCTCTTGGCTACACCTTC; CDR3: CASSSLDRLSLGYTF
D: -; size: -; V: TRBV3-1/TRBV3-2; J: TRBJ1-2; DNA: TGTGCCAGCAGCCAAGCTCTGGAGGGCTACACCTTC; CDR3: CASSQALEGYTF
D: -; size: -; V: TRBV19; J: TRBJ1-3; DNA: TGTGCCAGTACCCAGGGATACTCTGGAAACACCATATATTTT; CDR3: CASTQGYSGNTIYF
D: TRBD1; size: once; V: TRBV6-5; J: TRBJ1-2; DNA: TGTGCCAGCAGTCGAAGCGGGGGACAGGAGCATGGCTACACCTTC; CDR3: CASSRSGGQEHGYTF
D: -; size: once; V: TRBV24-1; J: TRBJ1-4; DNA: TGTGCCACCAGTGATCAGAACAGGGAAAAACTGTTTTTT; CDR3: CATSDQNREKLFF
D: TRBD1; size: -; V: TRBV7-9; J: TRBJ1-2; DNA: TGTGCCAGCAGCAAGCGGGACAGGGTCTATGGCTACACCTTC; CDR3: CASSKRDRVYGYTF
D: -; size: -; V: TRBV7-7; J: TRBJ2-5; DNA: TGTGCCAGCAGCTTGGGCCTGGGGTACCAAGAGACCCAGTACTTC; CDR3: CASSLGLGYQETQYF
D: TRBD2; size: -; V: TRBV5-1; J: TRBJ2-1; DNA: TGCGCCAGCAGCTTGATTGCTAGCGGGGACAATGAGCAGTTCTTC; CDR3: CASSLIASGDNEQFF
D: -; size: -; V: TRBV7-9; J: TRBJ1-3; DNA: TGTGCCAGCAGCTCAGCTCCCTCTGGAAACACCATATATTTT; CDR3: CASSSAPSGNTIYF
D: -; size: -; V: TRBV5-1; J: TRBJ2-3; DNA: TGCGCCAGCAGCTTGAGGGGGGGCGCGAATGGAGATACGCAGTATTTT; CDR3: CASSLRGGANGDTQYF
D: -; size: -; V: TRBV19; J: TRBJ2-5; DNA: TGTGCCAGTAGTAGAACAGTCCAAGAGACCCAGTACTTC; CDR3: CASSRTVQETQYF
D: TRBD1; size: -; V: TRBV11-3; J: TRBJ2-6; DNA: TGTGCCAGCAGCTTTGCCAGGGGGAACGGGGCCAACGTCCTGACTTTC; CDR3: CASSFARGNGANVLTF
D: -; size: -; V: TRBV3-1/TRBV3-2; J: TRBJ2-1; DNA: TGTGCCAGCAGCCGTAGAGGTCTGTACAATGAGCAGTTCTTC; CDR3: CASSRRGLYNEQFF
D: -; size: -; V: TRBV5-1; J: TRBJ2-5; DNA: TGCGCCAGCAGTCCCGGGACACATCAAGAGACCCAGTACTTC; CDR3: CASSPGTHQETQYF
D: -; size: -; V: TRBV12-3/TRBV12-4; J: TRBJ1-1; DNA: TGTGCCAGCAGTTTCGGACAGAACACTGAAGCTTTCTTT; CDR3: CASSFGQNTEAFF
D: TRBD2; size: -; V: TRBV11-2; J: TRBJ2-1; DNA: TGTGCCAGCAGCTTAGAGGGACTAGCGATCAATGAGCAGTTCTTC; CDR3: CASSLEGLAINEQFF
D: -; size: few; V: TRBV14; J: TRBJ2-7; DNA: TGTGCCAGCAGCCAAGATTGGCAGGGAGAGCAGTACTTC; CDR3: CASSQDWQGEQYF